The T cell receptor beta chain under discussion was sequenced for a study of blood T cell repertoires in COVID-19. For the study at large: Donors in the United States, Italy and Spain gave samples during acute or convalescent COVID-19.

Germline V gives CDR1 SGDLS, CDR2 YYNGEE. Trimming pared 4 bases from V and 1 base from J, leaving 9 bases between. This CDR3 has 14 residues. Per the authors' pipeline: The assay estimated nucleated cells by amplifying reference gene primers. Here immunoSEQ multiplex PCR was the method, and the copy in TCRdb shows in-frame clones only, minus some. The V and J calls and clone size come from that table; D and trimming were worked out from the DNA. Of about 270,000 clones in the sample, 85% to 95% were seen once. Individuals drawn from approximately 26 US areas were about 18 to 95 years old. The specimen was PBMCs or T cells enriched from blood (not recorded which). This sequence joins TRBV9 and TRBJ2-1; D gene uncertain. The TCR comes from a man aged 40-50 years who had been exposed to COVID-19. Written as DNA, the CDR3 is TGTGCCAGCAGCCCCGCGGCATCCTACAATGAGCAGTTCTTC. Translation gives CASSPAASYNEQFF.